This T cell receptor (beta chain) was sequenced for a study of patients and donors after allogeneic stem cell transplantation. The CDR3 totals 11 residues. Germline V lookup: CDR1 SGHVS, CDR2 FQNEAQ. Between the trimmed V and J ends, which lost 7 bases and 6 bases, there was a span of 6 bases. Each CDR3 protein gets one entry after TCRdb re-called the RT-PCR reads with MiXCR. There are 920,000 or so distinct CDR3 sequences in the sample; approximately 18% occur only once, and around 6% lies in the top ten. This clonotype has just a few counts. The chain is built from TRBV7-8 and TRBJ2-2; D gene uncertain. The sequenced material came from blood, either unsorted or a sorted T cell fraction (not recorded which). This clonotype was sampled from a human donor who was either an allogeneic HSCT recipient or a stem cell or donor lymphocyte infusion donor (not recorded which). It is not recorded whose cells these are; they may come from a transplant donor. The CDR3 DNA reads TGTGCCAGCATCAAGGCCGGGGAGCTGTTTTTT. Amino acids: CASIKAGELFF.